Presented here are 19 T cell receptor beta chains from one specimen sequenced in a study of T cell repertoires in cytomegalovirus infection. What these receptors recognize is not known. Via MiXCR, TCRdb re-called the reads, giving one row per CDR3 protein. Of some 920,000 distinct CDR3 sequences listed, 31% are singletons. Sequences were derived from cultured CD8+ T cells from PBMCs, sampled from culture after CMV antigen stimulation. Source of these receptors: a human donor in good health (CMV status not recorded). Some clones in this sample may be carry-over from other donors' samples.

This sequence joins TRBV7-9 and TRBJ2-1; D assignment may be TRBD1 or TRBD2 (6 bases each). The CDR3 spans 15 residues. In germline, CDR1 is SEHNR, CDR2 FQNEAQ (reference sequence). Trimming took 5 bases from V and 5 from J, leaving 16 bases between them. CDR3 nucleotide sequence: TGTGCCAGCAGCCGAGGGGGGCGGCCCCACAATGAGCAGTTCTTC. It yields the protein CASSRGGRPHNEQFF.

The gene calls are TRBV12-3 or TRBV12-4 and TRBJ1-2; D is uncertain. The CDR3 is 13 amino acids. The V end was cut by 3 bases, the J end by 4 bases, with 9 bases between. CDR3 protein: CASSLGSFYGYTF. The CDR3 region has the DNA TGTGCCAGCAGTTTGGGTAGTTTCTATGGCTACACCTTC.

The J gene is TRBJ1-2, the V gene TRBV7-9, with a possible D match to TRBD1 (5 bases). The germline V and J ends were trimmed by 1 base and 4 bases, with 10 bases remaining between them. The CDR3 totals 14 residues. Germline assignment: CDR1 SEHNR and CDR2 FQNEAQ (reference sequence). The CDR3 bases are TGTGCCAGCAGCTTAGGCGGGGCAGCCTATGGCTACACCTTC. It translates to CASSLGGAAYGYTF.

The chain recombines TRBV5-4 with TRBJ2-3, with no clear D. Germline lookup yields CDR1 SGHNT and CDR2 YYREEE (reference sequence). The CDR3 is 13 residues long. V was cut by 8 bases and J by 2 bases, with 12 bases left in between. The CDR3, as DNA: TGTGCCAGTTTTGGATCCGCCACAGATACGCAGTATTTT. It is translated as CASFGSATDTQYF.

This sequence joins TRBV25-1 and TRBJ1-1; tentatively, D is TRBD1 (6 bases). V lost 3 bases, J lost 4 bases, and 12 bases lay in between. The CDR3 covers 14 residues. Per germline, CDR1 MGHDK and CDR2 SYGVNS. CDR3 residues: CASSDTGSVTEAFF. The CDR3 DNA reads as TGTGCCAGCAGTGACACAGGGAGTGTCACTGAAGCTTTCTTT.

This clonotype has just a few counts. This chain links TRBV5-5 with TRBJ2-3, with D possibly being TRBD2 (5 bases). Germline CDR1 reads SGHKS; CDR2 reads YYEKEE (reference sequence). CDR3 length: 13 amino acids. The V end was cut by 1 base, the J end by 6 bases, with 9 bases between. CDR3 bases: TGTGCCAGCAGCTTGTATAGGGAGGATACGCAGTATTTT. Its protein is CASSLYREDTQYF.

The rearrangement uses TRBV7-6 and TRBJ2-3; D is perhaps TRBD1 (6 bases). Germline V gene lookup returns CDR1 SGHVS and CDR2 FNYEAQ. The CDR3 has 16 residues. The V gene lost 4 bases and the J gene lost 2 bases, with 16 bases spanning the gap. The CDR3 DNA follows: TGTGCCAGCAGCTCCGCGGCGGACAGTCACACAGATACGCAGTATTTT. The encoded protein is CASSSAADSHTDTQYF. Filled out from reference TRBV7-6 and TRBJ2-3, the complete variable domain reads GAGVSQSPRYKVTKRGQDVALRCDPISGHVSLYWYRQALGQGPEFLTYFNYEAQQDKSGLPNDRFSAERPEGSISTLTIQRTEQRDSAMYRCASSSAADSHTDTQYFGPGTRLTVL.

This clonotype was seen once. CDR3 sequence reads: CASSLVSREQETQYF. Written as DNA, the CDR3 is TGTGCCAGCAGCTTAGTTTCCAGGGAGCAAGAGACCCAGTACTTC. The chain recombines TRBV7-4 with TRBJ2-5; D might be TRBD1 or TRBD2, each matching 5 bases. Germline CDR1 and CDR2: SGHVT and SQSDAQ. V was pared by 1 base and J by 2 bases, with 11 bases between. The CDR3 consists of 15 residues. Variable domain in full (rest from reference TRBV7-4 and TRBJ2-5): GAGVSQSPRYKVAKRGRDVALRCDSISGHVTLYWYRQTLGQGSEVLTYSQSDAQRDKSGRPSGRFSAERPERSVSTLKIQRTEQGDSAVYLCASSLVSREQETQYFGPGTRLLVL.

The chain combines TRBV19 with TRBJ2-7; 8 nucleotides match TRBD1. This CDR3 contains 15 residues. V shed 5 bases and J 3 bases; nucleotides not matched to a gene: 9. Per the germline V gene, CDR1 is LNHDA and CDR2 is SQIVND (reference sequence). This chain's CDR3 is CASSPGTGPLYEQYV. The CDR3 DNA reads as TGTGCCAGTAGTCCCGGGACAGGCCCTCTCTACGAGCAGTACGTC.

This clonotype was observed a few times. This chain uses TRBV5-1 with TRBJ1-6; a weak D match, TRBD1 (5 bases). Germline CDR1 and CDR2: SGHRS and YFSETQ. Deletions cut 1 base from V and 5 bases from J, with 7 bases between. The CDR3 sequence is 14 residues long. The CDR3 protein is CASSLTGHNSPLHF. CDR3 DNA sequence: TGCGCCAGCAGCTTGACAGGCCATAATTCACCCCTCCACTTT.

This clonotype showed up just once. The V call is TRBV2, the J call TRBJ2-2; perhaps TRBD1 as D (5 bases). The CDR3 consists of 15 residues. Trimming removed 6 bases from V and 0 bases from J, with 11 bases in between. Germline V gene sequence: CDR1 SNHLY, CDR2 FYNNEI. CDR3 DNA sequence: TGTGCCAGCAGCGGATTGGACACGAACACCGGGGAGCTGTTTTTT. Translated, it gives CASSGLDTNTGELFF.

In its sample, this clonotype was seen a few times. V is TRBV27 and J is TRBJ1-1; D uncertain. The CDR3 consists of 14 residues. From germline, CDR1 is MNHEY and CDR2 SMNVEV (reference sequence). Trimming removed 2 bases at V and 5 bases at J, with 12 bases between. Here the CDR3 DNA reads TGTGCCAGCAGTTTAATGAGGTGGGAAACTGAAGCTTTCTTT. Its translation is CASSLMRWETEAFF.

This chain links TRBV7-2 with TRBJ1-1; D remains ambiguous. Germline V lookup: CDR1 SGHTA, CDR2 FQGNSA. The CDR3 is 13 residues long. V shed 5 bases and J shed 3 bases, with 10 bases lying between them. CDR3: CASSGNRDTEAFF. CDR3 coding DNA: TGTGCCAGCAGCGGAAACCGGGACACTGAAGCTTTCTTT.

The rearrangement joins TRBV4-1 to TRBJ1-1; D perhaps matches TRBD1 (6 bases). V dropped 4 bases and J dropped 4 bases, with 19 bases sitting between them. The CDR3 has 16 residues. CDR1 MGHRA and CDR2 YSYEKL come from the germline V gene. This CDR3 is CASSRDNTGQVTEAFF. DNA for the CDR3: TGCGCCAGCAGCCGAGACAACACGGGACAAGTCACTGAAGCTTTCTTT.

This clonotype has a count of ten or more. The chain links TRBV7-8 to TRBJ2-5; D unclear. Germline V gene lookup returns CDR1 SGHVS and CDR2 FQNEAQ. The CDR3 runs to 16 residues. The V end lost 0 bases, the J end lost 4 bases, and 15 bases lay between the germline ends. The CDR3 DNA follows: TGTGCCAGCAGCTTAGCCAAGGGTGTAGGAGCAGAGACCCAGTACTTC. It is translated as CASSLAKGVGAETQYF.

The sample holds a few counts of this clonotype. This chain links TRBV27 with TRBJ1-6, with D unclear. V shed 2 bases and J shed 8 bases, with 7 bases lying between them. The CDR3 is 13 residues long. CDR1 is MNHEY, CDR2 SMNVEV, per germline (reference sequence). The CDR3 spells CASSLSSDSPLHF. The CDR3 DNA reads TGTGCCAGCAGTTTAAGCTCAGATTCACCCCTCCACTTT.

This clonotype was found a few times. The chain's CDR3 is CASSLRASGGEQFF. The DNA for the CDR3 is TGTGCCAGCAGCTTGCGGGCTAGCGGGGGGGAGCAGTTCTTC. The chain couples TRBV7-6 to TRBJ2-1, with 11 bases identical to TRBD2. Germline CDR1 reads SGHVS; CDR2 reads FNYEAQ. V was clipped by 3 bases and J by 10 bases; unmatched bases: 5. The CDR3 is made up of 14 amino acids.

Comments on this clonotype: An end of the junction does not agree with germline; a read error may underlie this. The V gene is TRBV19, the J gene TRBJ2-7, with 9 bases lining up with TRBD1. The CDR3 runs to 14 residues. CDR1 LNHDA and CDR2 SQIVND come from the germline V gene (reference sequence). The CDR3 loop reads CASSARDRVYEQYF. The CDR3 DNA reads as TGTGCTAGTAGTGCCCGGGACAGGGTCTACGAGCAGTACTTC.

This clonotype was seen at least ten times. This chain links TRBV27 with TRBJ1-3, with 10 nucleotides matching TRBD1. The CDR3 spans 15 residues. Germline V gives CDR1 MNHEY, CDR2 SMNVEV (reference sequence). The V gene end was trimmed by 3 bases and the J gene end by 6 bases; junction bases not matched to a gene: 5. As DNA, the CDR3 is TGTGCCAGCAGTTTGGACAGGGGGGGAGAAAACACCATATATTTT. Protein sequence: CASSLDRGGENTIYF.